The 19 T cell receptor beta chains given below trace back to one sample, sequenced in a study of blood T cells in healthy people across ages. A second PCR, run for roughly 7 to 12 cycles, used a sample-barcoded 5' primer plus a J-beta primer mix. TCRdb independently ran MiXCR on the 5' RACE reads; one entry per CDR3 protein. Of more than 1,400,000 distinct CDR3 sequences listed, around two fifths are singletons. Sequencing was done on a sample of blood. The receptors originated from a woman under 30 in good health.

Notes on this clonotype: At one boundary the junction diverges from the germline segment, which might be a read error. The V and J genes are TRBV29-1 and TRBJ1-1; D is unresolved. CDR1 is SQVTM, CDR2 ANQGSEA, per germline. The CDR3 has 12 residues. The CDR3 coding sequence is TGCAGCGTTGATTTCGGGAACGCTGAAGCTTTCTTT. Translated, it gives CSVDFGNAEAFF.

The chain couples TRBV7-2 to TRBJ1-2, with D hard to call. Germline V lookup: CDR1 SGHTA, CDR2 FQGNSA. Trimming stripped 0 bases from V and 1 base from J, with 9 bases between. CDR3 length: 15 residues. CDR3 DNA: TGTGCCAGCAGCTTAGCGCGCTCTCTTAACTATGGCTACACCTTC. It codes for CASSLARSLNYGYTF.

The chain carries TRBV6-1 and TRBJ2-1; 11 bases line up with TRBD1. Germline V lookup: CDR1 MNHNS, CDR2 SASEGT. The CDR3 extends over 15 amino acids. V lost 6 bases to trimming and J lost 6 bases; unmatched junction nucleotides: 7. The CDR3 nucleotides read TGTGCCAGCAGAACCGGGACAGGGGGACTCAATGAGCAGTTCTTC. Protein: CASRTGTGGLNEQFF.

The rearrangement joins TRBV20-1 to TRBJ2-1, with D perhaps TRBD1 (7 bases). CDR1 and CDR2 (germline): DFQATT, SNEGSKA (reference sequence). The CDR3 runs 15 residues. V lost 0 bases and J lost 4, with 13 bases in between. The DNA of the CDR3 is TGCAGTGCTAGAGAGGAGGGCAGGGGGTACAATGAGCAGTTCTTC. This encodes CSAREEGRGYNEQFF.

A few counts support this clonotype. V and J are TRBV12-3 or TRBV12-4 and TRBJ2-1; 7 nucleotides line up with TRBD1. The J segment lost 5 bases and the V segment lost 10 bases, leaving 8 bases of the junction unmatched. This CDR3 spans 13 amino acids. The CDR3 loop is CATTRDSHNEQFF. Written as DNA, the CDR3 is TGTGCCACCACCCGGGACAGCCACAATGAGCAGTTCTTC.

This clonotype was observed a handful of times. The chain combines TRBV20-1 with TRBJ2-7; 10 nucleotides line up with TRBD2. Germline values: CDR1 DFQATT, CDR2 SNEGSKA (reference sequence). The trim removed 0 bases at V and 4 bases at J, leaving 12 bases unmatched. The CDR3 has 17 residues. The CDR3 DNA follows: TGCAGTGCTAGAGATGGAACGGGACTAGCGATCGGTTACGAGCAGTACTTC. Translating gives CSARDGTGLAIGYEQYF.

Worth noting for this clonotype: Relative to the germline gene, one junction end is altered; a read error may explain this. V and J are TRBV5-1 and TRBJ2-7; either TRBD1 or TRBD2 may supply D (5 bases each). The CDR3 contains 14 residues. From germline, CDR1 is SGHRS and CDR2 YFSETQ. The CDR3 region has the DNA TGCGACAGCAGCAAGGGGACGGACTCCTACGAGCAGTACTTC. Protein sequence: CDSSKGTDSYEQYF.

This clonotype occurred a few times. The V gene is TRBV20-1, the J gene TRBJ2-5; TRBD2 aligns across 10 bases. V shed 2 bases, J shed 7 bases, and the junction held 10 bases outside the gene matches. Germline V gives CDR1 DFQATT, CDR2 SNEGSKA (reference sequence). CDR3 length equals 15 residues. The chain's CDR3 is CSARPPGLAVGTQYF. The CDR3 DNA reads TGCAGTGCTAGACCCCCCGGACTAGCGGTCGGGACCCAGTACTTC.

The chain is built from TRBV10-3 and TRBJ2-5, with TRBD1 as a possible D gene (6 bases). The germline gives CDR1 ENHRY, CDR2 SYGVKD. The CDR3 runs 17 residues. V lost 8 bases, J lost 2 bases, and 24 bases lay in between. In nucleotides, the CDR3 is TGTGCCATCCAGTCTGACGGACAGAAACATTTACAAGAGACCCAGTACTTC. Amino acids: CAIQSDGQKHLQETQYF.

The chain links TRBV9 to TRBJ2-5, with D possibly being TRBD1 or TRBD2 (6 bases each). Trimming pared 1 base from V and 11 bases from J, leaving 24 bases between. The CDR3 extends over 16 amino acids. Germline V gene lookup returns CDR1 SGDLS and CDR2 YYNGEE. The CDR3 sequence: CASSVSGGGAYNEQYF. DNA for the CDR3: TGTGCCAGCAGCGTATCCGGAGGGGGAGCGTACAATGAGCAGTACTTC. The complete variable domain, with remaining parts taken from reference TRBV9 and TRBJ2-5, reads DSGVTQTPKHLITATGQRVTLRCSPRSGDLSVYWYQQSLDQGLQFLIQYYNGEERAKGNILERFSAQQFPDLHSELNLSSLELGDSALYFCASSVSGGGAYNEQYFGPGTRLLVL.

The gene calls are TRBV5-1 and TRBJ2-1; possible D gene TRBD2, 5 bases. Trimming cost V 3 bases and J 2 bases, with 12 bases left between them. Germline V gene sequence: CDR1 SGHRS, CDR2 YFSETQ. CDR3 length: 15 amino acids. CDR3 bases: TGCGCCAGCAGCTCCGGCGGGCAGACCTACAATGAGCAGTTCTTC. Residues: CASSSGGQTYNEQFF.

This clonotype was seen only a few times. The rearrangement joins TRBV12-3 or TRBV12-4 to TRBJ1-4; TRBD1 matches 7 bases. The V gene end was trimmed by 3 bases and the J gene end by 8 bases; junction bases not matched to a gene: 9. The CDR3 is made up of 15 amino acids. CDR3 sequence: CASSLGDRAGEKLFF. Written as DNA, the CDR3 is TGTGCCAGCAGTTTGGGCGACAGGGCGGGGGAAAAACTGTTTTTT.

The chain is built from TRBV20-1 and TRBJ2-5, with 9 bases lining up with TRBD2. With 6 bases clipped from V and 11 bases from J, the junction kept 16 bases outside the gene matches. The V gene's germline CDR1 is DFQATT and CDR2 SNEGSKA (reference sequence). CDR3 length: 14 residues. CDR3 loop: CSAQEGGRAIEQYF. As DNA, the CDR3 is TGCAGTGCCCAAGAAGGCGGGAGGGCCATTGAGCAGTACTTC.

This rearrangement joins TRBV5-6 to TRBJ1-2; no clear D. Germline values: CDR1 SGHDT, CDR2 YYEEEE. The CDR3 has 13 residues. V lost 3 bases and J lost 10, with 16 bases in between. CDR3: CASSSTTPVAYTF. CDR3 nucleotides: TGTGCCAGCAGCTCCACAACCCCAGTAGCCTACACCTTC.

The J gene is TRBJ1-6, the V gene TRBV6-1; a weak D match, TRBD1 (5 bases). The CDR3 sequence is 13 residues long. CDR1 is MNHNS, CDR2 SASEGT, per germline. The germline V and J ends were trimmed by 10 bases and 1 base, with 8 bases remaining between them. The CDR3 region is CATDSSYNSPLHF. CDR3 nucleotide sequence: TGTGCCACCGACAGTTCCTATAATTCACCCCTCCACTTT.

Details on this clonotype: A junction end diverges from the germline sequence, so it may reflect a read error. The chain carries TRBV5-1 and TRBJ1-4, with a possible D match to TRBD1 (5 bases). Germline CDR1 is SGHRS and CDR2 is YFSETQ. The CDR3 has 13 amino acids. Here the CDR3 reads CASSGGSNEKLFF. The DNA of the CDR3 is TGCGCCAGCAGCGGGGGGTCTAATGAAAAACTATTTTTT.

The V gene is TRBV2, the J gene TRBJ2-7, with D perhaps TRBD2 (6 bases). The CDR3 length is 16 residues. Germline V gives CDR1 SNHLY, CDR2 FYNNEI. With 1 base removed from V and 7 bases from J, the gap between germline ends came to 20 bases. The CDR3 DNA is TGTGCCAGCAGTGAAGGGGGGACTCATTCTGGGGGTGAGCAGTACTTC. Its translation is CASSEGGTHSGGEQYF.

The V call is TRBV10-3, the J call TRBJ1-1; D possibly corresponds to TRBD1 (6 bases). V was shortened by 7 bases and J by 8 bases, with 20 bases between the two germline ends. The CDR3 loop spans 14 amino acids. CDR1 and CDR2 (germline): ENHRY, SYGVKD. CDR3 DNA sequence: TGTGCCATCACCGACGCTGGGTCAGGGGAAGAAGCTTTCTTT. This codes for CAITDAGSGEEAFF.

The table lists this clonotype with a few counts. This sequence joins TRBV20-1 and TRBJ2-3, with TRBD2 matching over 12 bases. J was trimmed by 5 bases and V by 6 bases; bases with no gene match: 6. The CDR3 extends over 14 amino acids. CDR1 and CDR2 (germline): DFQATT, SNEGSKA (reference sequence). The CDR3 here is CSARRLAGEDTQYF. CDR3 bases: TGCAGTGCCCGGAGACTAGCGGGAGAAGATACGCAGTATTTT.